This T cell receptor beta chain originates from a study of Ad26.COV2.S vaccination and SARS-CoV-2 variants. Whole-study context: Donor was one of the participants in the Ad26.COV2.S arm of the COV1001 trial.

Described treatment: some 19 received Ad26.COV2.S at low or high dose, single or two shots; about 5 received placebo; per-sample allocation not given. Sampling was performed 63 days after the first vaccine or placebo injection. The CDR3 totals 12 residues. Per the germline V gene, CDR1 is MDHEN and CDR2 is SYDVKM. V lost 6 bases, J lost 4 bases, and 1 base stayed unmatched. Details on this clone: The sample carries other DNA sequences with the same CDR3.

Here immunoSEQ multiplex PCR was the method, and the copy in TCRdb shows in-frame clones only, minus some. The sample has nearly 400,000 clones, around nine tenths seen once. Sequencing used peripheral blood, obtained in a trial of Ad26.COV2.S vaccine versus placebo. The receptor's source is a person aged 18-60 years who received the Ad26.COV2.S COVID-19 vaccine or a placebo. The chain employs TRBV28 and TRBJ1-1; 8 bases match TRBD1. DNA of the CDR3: TGTGCCAGCAGGACAGGGGCCACTGAAGCTTTCTTT. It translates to CASRTGATEAFF.